The 22 T cell receptor beta chains below were found in one sample sequenced in a study of cytomegalovirus exposure and HLA in healthy donors. The repertoire was sequenced with immunoSEQ multiplex PCR; TCRdb's copy has only in-frame clones and lacks some. Here the sample spans approximately 60,000 clones, approximately 92% being singletons. The sample consisted of PBMCs. These receptors originate from a young man in good health and CMV-seronegative.

This chain uses TRBV27 with TRBJ1-2; the D is unclear. The ends were cut back, 7 bases at V and 4 bases at J, with 22 bases in the middle. CDR1 MNHEY and CDR2 SMNVEV come from the germline V gene (reference sequence). CDR3 length equals 16 residues. The CDR3 DNA is TGTGCCAGCATTGGCCTCGGGTCGGATACCTCCTATGGCTACACCTTC. It codes for CASIGLGSDTSYGYTF.

This sequence joins TRBV28 and TRBJ1-2; TRBD1 is a possible D gene (6 bases). V lost 5 bases and J lost 8, with 21 bases in between. The CDR3 extends over 15 amino acids. The germline gives CDR1 MDHEN, CDR2 SYDVKM. Here the CDR3 reads CASSLDRSLSWGYTF. In DNA form, the CDR3 reads TGTGCCAGCAGTCTAGACAGGTCCCTATCCTGGGGCTACACCTTC.

J is TRBJ2-7 and V is TRBV10-2; D call uncertain. V was clipped by 2 bases and J by 5 bases, with 7 bases between them. The length of the CDR3 is 12 residues. Germline loops: CDR1 WSHSY, CDR2 SAAADI. The CDR3 DNA reads TGCGCCAGCAGTGAGAGCATCCACGAGCAGTACTTC. As protein: CASSESIHEQYF.

The rearrangement uses TRBV27 and TRBJ2-1, with 10 bases matching TRBD2. With V trimmed by 3 bases and J by 6 bases, 2 bases remained unmatched. The germline V gene encodes CDR1 MNHEY and CDR2 SMNVEV (reference sequence). CDR3 length: 14 residues. The CDR3: CASSLWTSGNEQFF. In nucleotides, the CDR3 is TGTGCCAGCAGTTTGTGGACTAGCGGCAATGAGCAGTTCTTC.

The V and J genes are TRBV29-1 and TRBJ2-2; 8 bases are shared with TRBD2. Germline CDR1 SQVTM, CDR2 ANQGSEA. J gave up 4 bases and V 6 bases, and 7 bases lay outside the gene matches. This CDR3 is built from 14 residues. The DNA of the CDR3 is TGCAGCGTCCAGCGGGAGCGTGCCACCGGGGAGCTGTTTTTT. It specifies CSVQRERATGELFF.

V and J are TRBV27 and TRBJ2-7, with 7 bases that match TRBD1. The CDR3 has 16 amino acids. V shed 6 bases and J 6 bases; nucleotides not matched to a gene: 17. Germline CDR1 reads MNHEY; CDR2 reads SMNVEV (reference sequence). The CDR3 region is CASSLRQGPSDREQYF. DNA of the CDR3: TGTGCCAGCAGCCTGCGACAGGGTCCATCTGATCGCGAGCAGTACTTC.

This clone was found once. The chain couples TRBV30 to TRBJ1-1; the D gene is possibly TRBD1 (6 bases). The V and J ends lost 7 bases and 1 base respectively, with 13 bases between them. The CDR3 extends over 13 amino acids. The V gene's germline CDR1 is GTSNPN and CDR2 SVGIG (reference sequence). The CDR3 DNA sequence: TGTGCCTCGACCCCGGACAGGAACACTGAAGCTTTCTTT. It yields the protein CASTPDRNTEAFF.

The chain combines TRBV27 with TRBJ1-2, with TRBD1 matching over 7 bases. The CDR3 runs to 14 residues. Germline-derived CDR1 and CDR2 are MNHEY and SMNVEV (reference sequence). Trimming removed 5 bases from V and 8 bases from J; junction bases left unmatched: 11. The CDR3 protein is CASSPPGEGGGYTF. Here the CDR3 DNA reads TGTGCCAGCAGTCCCCCGGGGGAAGGGGGCGGCTACACCTTC.

With respect to this clone: Other nucleotide sequences from this sample produce the same CDR3. CDR3 amino acids: CASSEATGGRVRQPQHF. The CDR3 bases are TGTGCCAGCAGTGAAGCGACGGGGGGCAGGGTGCGTCAGCCCCAGCATTTT. The rearrangement uses TRBV2 and TRBJ1-5; D might be TRBD1 (6 bases). The V gene lost 0 bases and the J gene lost 6 bases, with 18 bases spanning the gap. The V gene's germline CDR1 is SNHLY and CDR2 FYNNEI. The CDR3 extends over 17 amino acids.

The chain uses TRBV5-1 and TRBJ2-2; D remains ambiguous. The CDR3 has 13 residues. Trimming took 2 bases from V and 7 from J, leaving 9 bases between them. The V gene's germline CDR1 is SGHRS and CDR2 YFSETQ. The CDR3 protein is CASSFKAFGELFF. In DNA, the CDR3 is TGCGCCAGCAGCTTCAAAGCGTTCGGGGAGCTGTTTTTT.

The J gene is TRBJ2-3, the V gene TRBV7-3, with TRBD1 identical over 8 bases. The CDR3 length is 14 residues. Looked up from germline, CDR1 is SGHTA and CDR2 is FQGTGA. Trimming took 4 bases from V and 6 from J; bases not matched to a gene: 6. The CDR3 region is CASSSRGPEDTQYF. As DNA, the CDR3 is TGTGCCAGCAGCTCCAGGGGGCCGGAGGATACGCAGTATTTT.

This clone was picked up one time. The gene calls are TRBV7-6 and TRBJ2-1, with D perhaps matching TRBD1 (5 bases). This CDR3 is built from 16 residues. V lost 1 base and J 2 bases, leaving 12 bases between the germline ends. CDR1 and CDR2 (germline): SGHVS, FNYEAQ. CDR3 sequence (DNA): TGTGCCAGCAGCTTAGGACAGACCATTACCTACAATGAGCAGTTCTTC. Translating it yields CASSLGQTITYNEQFF.

V usage is TRBV15 and J usage is TRBJ1-3, with no clear D. This CDR3 has 19 residues. V gave up 0 bases and J gave up 4 bases, with 22 bases separating them. The germline gives CDR1 LNHNV, CDR2 YYDKDF (reference sequence). CDR3 region: CATSRESGELDDAGNTIYF. The CDR3, as DNA: TGTGCCACCAGCAGAGAGTCCGGAGAGTTAGACGACGCCGGAAACACCATATATTTT.

The gene calls are TRBV27 and TRBJ2-3, with 7 bases lining up with TRBD2. The CDR3 totals 15 residues. The V and J ends lost 7 bases and 3 bases, in that order; junction bases with no gene match: 10. CDR1 MNHEY and CDR2 SMNVEV come from the germline V gene (reference sequence). The CDR3 nucleotides are TGTGCCAGCACCTGGCGGGGCGGGAGAACAGATACGCAGTATTTT. Translation: CASTWRGGRTDTQYF.

V is TRBV28 and J is TRBJ1-3, with no clear D. Germline V gives CDR1 MDHEN, CDR2 SYDVKM. V lost 3 bases to trimming and J lost 1 base, with 10 bases between them. The CDR3 consists of 15 residues. The CDR3 sequence: CASSFGGTSGNTIYF. The CDR3 region has the DNA TGTGCCAGCAGTTTTGGCGGCACTTCTGGAAACACCATATATTTT.

A single count supports this clone. The V gene is TRBV7-9, the J gene TRBJ2-1; D gene uncertain. CDR3 length equals 11 residues. Germline loops: CDR1 SEHNR, CDR2 FQNEAQ (reference sequence). With 5 bases removed from V and 7 bases from J, the gap between germline ends came to 6 bases. CDR3: CASSPGNEQFF. The CDR3 DNA reads as TGTGCCAGCAGCCCCGGTAATGAGCAGTTCTTC.

This sequence joins TRBV5-1 and TRBJ2-7, with D possibly being TRBD2 (5 bases). Germline CDR1 and CDR2: SGHRS and YFSETQ. The CDR3 consists of 16 residues. Trimming removed 3 bases from V and 5 bases from J, with 21 bases in between. The CDR3 here is CASSSTKSGIANEQYF. DNA for the CDR3: TGCGCCAGCAGCTCCACCAAATCGGGGATAGCGAACGAGCAGTACTTC.

The CDR3 bases are TGTGCCAGCAGTCTGTACAGGGACACAGATACGCAGTATTTT. Its translation is CASSLYRDTDTQYF. The rearrangement links TRBV28 to TRBJ2-3; TRBD1 might be the D (6 bases). Germline CDR1 reads MDHEN; CDR2 reads SYDVKM. The V end lost 5 bases, the J end lost 2 bases, and 11 bases lay between the germline ends. The CDR3 sequence is 14 residues long.

The chain uses TRBV14 and TRBJ1-1; the D gene is possibly TRBD1 (5 bases). CDR1 SGHDN and CDR2 FVKESK come from the germline V gene. Trimming left V 3 bases short and J 1 base short, with 21 bases between. The CDR3 is made up of 18 amino acids. The CDR3 here is CASSHGGAPSLRNTEAFF. CDR3 sequence (DNA): TGTGCCAGCAGCCACGGAGGGGCTCCATCACTAAGGAACACTGAAGCTTTCTTT.

This chain connects TRBV5-5 to TRBJ2-5, with 7 bases aligning to TRBD2. The CDR3 length is 15 residues. After removal of 4 bases from V and 5 bases from J, the junction contained 11 bases not matched to a gene. Germline V gene sequence: CDR1 SGHKS, CDR2 YYEKEE (reference sequence). The CDR3 sequence: CASSPQRESIETQYF. DNA for the CDR3: TGTGCCAGCAGCCCCCAGCGGGAATCCATTGAGACCCAGTACTTC. The full variable domain, completed using reference TRBV5-5 and TRBJ2-5, is DAGVTQSPTHLIKTRGQQVTLRCSPISGHKSVSWYQQVLGQGPQFIFQYYEKEERGRGNFPDRFSARQFPNYSSELNVNALLLGDSALYLCASSPQRESIETQYFGPGTRLLVL.

The gene calls are TRBV28 and TRBJ1-5; D may be TRBD1 (5 bases). The CDR3 length is 15 residues. The ends were cut back, 1 base at V and 6 bases at J, with 13 bases in the middle. Germline V gene sequence: CDR1 MDHEN, CDR2 SYDVKM. CDR3 protein: CASSLSGIYSQPQHF. The CDR3, as DNA: TGTGCCAGCAGTTTATCAGGGATTTATAGTCAGCCCCAGCATTTT.

The chain has TRBV7-9 and TRBJ2-2, with TRBD2 as a possible D gene (7 bases). V was trimmed by 8 bases and J by 2 bases, leaving 12 bases between them. This CDR3 region has 14 residues. Looked up from germline, CDR1 is SEHNR and CDR2 is FQNEAQ (reference sequence). This CDR3 is CASGGGANTGELFF. In DNA, the CDR3 is TGTGCCAGCGGGGGGGGCGCAAACACCGGGGAGCTGTTTTTT. Full variable domain (remainder filled in from reference TRBV7-9 and TRBJ2-2): DTGVSQNPRHKITKRGQNVTFRCDPISEHNRLYWYRQTLGQGPEFLTYFQNEAQLEKSRLLSDRFSAERPKGSFSTLEIQRTEQGDSAMYLCASGGGANTGELFFGEGSRLTVL.